This TCR beta chain was sequenced during a study of T cell clones after liver transplantation. Data came from immunoSEQ multiplex PCR; TCRdb stores just in-frame clones and leaves some out. The table lists about 74,000 clones, 75% to 85% of them singletons. Germline lookup yields CDR1 MDHEN and CDR2 SYDVKM. The CDR3 has 17 residues. V lost 7 bases and J lost 4, with 23 bases in between. The chain joins TRBV28 to TRBJ2-1, with a weak D call TRBD2 (6 bases). This TCR was sampled from a human donor who received a liver transplant. The sample here was CD4+ T cells from blood, taken before liver transplant. Here the CDR3 reads CASIPLRKRATYNEQFF. In DNA, the CDR3 is TGTGCCAGCATCCCACTAAGGAAGCGGGCCACATACAATGAGCAGTTCTTC.